This TCR beta chain was recovered during a study of identical twins. General study findings and limits: Partly confounded zero-insertion analyses could result from invariant MAIT and iNKT cells. Twin sharing of out-of-frame TCR alpha was underestimated by models in monozygotic pairs.

MiXCR was run by TCRdb on the 5' RACE reads, yielding one entry per CDR3 protein. Of approximately 490,000 distinct CDR3 sequences in the sample, more than 20% were seen once. About this clonotype itself: Its cognate antigen is unknown.

The ends were cut back, 1 base at V and 0 bases at J, with 16 bases in the middle. The germline V gene has CDR1 SGHRS and CDR2 YFSETQ. There are 18 residues in the CDR3. This sample also appeared in a second study, on yellow fever vaccine responses in identical twins.

This chain connects TRBV5-1 to TRBJ2-2; TRBD1 is a possible D gene (6 bases). The receptor comes from a woman between 18 and 29 years old in good health. The sequencing input was CD4+ T cells sorted from blood. The CDR3 DNA is TGCGCCAGCAGCTTGACAGGGAGATTTGACACGAACACCGGGGAGCTGTTTTTT. Translating gives CASSLTGRFDTNTGELFF.